This T cell receptor (beta chain) was sequenced during a study of T-cell memory formation after mild COVID-19. General observations from the study: Still unconfirmed is whether the second-wave clones peaking on day 37 recognized SARS-CoV-2.

MiXCR was run by TCRdb on the 5' RACE reads, yielding one entry per CDR3 protein. The table lists more than 300,000 distinct CDR3 sequences, 20% to 25% of them singletons, with under 25% in the top ten. This clonotype showed up just a few times. Antigen: not known. The ends lost 3 bases at V and 6 bases at J; junction bases unmatched: 3. The CDR3 runs to 14 residues. Germline CDR1 and CDR2: LNHDA and SQIVND (reference sequence). The receptor's source is a young man who had mild COVID-19 (a few samples of this study predate the infection). Cell type and time point are not known. The source material was PBMCs or a T cell subset sorted from them (not recorded which). The J gene is TRBJ1-5, the V gene TRBV19; 9 bases match TRBD1. CDR3 DNA sequence: TGTGCCAGTAGTATCACAGGGGGCGGTCAGCCCCAGCATTTT. It translates to CASSITGGGQPQHF.